This TCR beta chain emerged from a study of T cells after yellow fever vaccination. Notes on the study in general: In post-booster samples, most primary-vaccination clones reappeared (just under 97% CD4, 70% to 90% CD8).

The authors made TCR cDNA by 5'RACE template switching, adding a universal primer site and UMIs. MiXCR, applied by TCRdb to the 5' RACE reads, yields one record per CDR3 protein. The sample gives around 120,000 distinct CDR3 sequences, about 6.8% of which show up once; 2.5% to 3% is in the top ten. This clonotype came up many times. Its target is unknown. The length of the CDR3 is 15 residues. The V gene's germline CDR1 is MNHEY and CDR2 SMNVEV (reference sequence). V lost 2 bases to trimming and J lost 6 bases, with 14 bases between them. Sequencing used CD4+ T cells sorted from PBMCs, obtained approximately 47 days after the first yellow fever vaccination. The sequence came from a man younger than 30 who received the YFV17D yellow fever vaccine. The V and J genes are TRBV27 and TRBJ2-1; D remains unclear. The CDR3 DNA follows: TGTGCCAGCAGTTTAAGGACCCCGAGCATCAATGAGCAGTTCTTC. It translates to CASSLRTPSINEQFF.